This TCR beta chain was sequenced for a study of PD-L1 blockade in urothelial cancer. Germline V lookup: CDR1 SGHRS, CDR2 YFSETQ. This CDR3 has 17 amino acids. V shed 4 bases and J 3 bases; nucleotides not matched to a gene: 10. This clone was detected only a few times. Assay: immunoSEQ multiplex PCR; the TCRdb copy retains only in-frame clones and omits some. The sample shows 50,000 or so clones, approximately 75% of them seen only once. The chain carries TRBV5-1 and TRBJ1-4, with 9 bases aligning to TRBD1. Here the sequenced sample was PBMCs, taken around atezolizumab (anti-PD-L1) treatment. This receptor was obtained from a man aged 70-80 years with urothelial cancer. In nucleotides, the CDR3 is TGCGCCAGCAGCCTGGGACAGGGAGGATGGTCTAATGAAAAACTGTTTTTT. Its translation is CASSLGQGGWSNEKLFF.